This is a list of T cell receptor beta chains from one sample in a study of CD8 T cells in ankylosing spondylitis. TCRdb processed the 5' RACE reads anew with MiXCR; each CDR3 protein has one entry. The data show about 220,000 distinct CDR3 sequences, with about 7% seen just once and 14% held by the top ten. Specimen: blood, either unsorted or a sorted T cell fraction (not recorded which). The receptors were gathered from a male donor with ankylosing spondylitis. The CDR3 runs from the conserved cysteine through the conserved F or W. Fields, in order: CDR3 DNA, CDR3 protein, V gene, D gene, clone size, J gene. The D gene is left open where the match is weak. Clone size is not always given. Where it is, it says once, few, many or a class for expanded clones.

CDR3nt: TGTGCCAGCAGCCCTCGACTGCAGGGTAGCACAGATACGCAGTATTTT; CDR3aa: CASSPRLQGSTDTQYF; v_gene: TRBV7-9; d_gene: NA; abundance: many; j_gene: TRBJ2-3
CDR3nt: TGCGCCAGCAGCCAAGATGGAGGACTAGCGGACTACAATGAGCAGTTCTTC; CDR3aa: CASSQDGGLADYNEQFF; v_gene: TRBV4-3; d_gene: TRBD2; abundance: many; j_gene: TRBJ2-1
CDR3nt: TGTGCCAGCAGACCCCAGGGAGCAGCCCCCGGAAACACCATATATTTT; CDR3aa: CASRPQGAAPGNTIYF; v_gene: TRBV6-1; d_gene: NA; abundance: NA; j_gene: TRBJ1-3
CDR3nt: TGTGCCAGCAGCTCCGATTCCGGGTCCCTCGGGACTGAAGCTTTCTTT; CDR3aa: CASSSDSGSLGTEAFF; v_gene: TRBV7-9; d_gene: NA; abundance: many; j_gene: TRBJ1-1
CDR3nt: TGTGCCAGCAGCGTAGCTAAAGGAGGGGACAGAGACACTGAAGCTTTCTTT; CDR3aa: CASSVAKGGDRDTEAFF; v_gene: TRBV9; d_gene: TRBD1; abundance: many; j_gene: TRBJ1-1
CDR3nt: TGTGCCAGCAGCCAGACACTCACGTACGAGCAGTACTTC; CDR3aa: CASSQTLTYEQYF; v_gene: TRBV3-1; d_gene: NA; abundance: many; j_gene: TRBJ2-7
CDR3nt: TGTGCCAGCTCACCGCGGATTCGGGACTACGAGCAGTACTTC; CDR3aa: CASSPRIRDYEQYF; v_gene: TRBV18; d_gene: NA; abundance: NA; j_gene: TRBJ2-7
CDR3nt: TGCGCCAGCAGCCAGCCCGCCGGGACAGCCGGGTTAACAGATACGCAGTATTTT; CDR3aa: CASSQPAGTAGLTDTQYF; v_gene: TRBV4-3; d_gene: TRBD1; abundance: NA; j_gene: TRBJ2-3
CDR3nt: TGTGCCAGCAGCCAGACCGACGCGTATTATAGCTCCTACAATGAGCAGTTCTTC; CDR3aa: CASSQTDAYYSSYNEQFF; v_gene: TRBV11-2; d_gene: NA; abundance: many; j_gene: TRBJ2-1
CDR3nt: TGTGCCTGGAGTGTACTAGCGGGAGCCTACGAGCAGTACTTC; CDR3aa: CAWSVLAGAYEQYF; v_gene: TRBV30; d_gene: TRBD2; abundance: many; j_gene: TRBJ2-7
CDR3nt: TGCAGTGCCCGAGCCGAAAAGCAGTTCTTC; CDR3aa: CSARAEKQFF; v_gene: TRBV20-1; d_gene: NA; abundance: many; j_gene: TRBJ2-1
CDR3nt: TGTGCCAGCAGTTCCCCGGGGGGGGGCTACGAGCAGTACTTC; CDR3aa: CASSSPGGGYEQYF; v_gene: TRBV28; d_gene: TRBD2; abundance: NA; j_gene: TRBJ2-7
CDR3nt: TGCAGTGCTCGGACTAGCGGGAGGGCCTACAATGAGCAGTTCTTC; CDR3aa: CSARTSGRAYNEQFF; v_gene: TRBV20-1; d_gene: TRBD2; abundance: few; j_gene: TRBJ2-1
CDR3nt: TGTGCCAGCAGCAGGGGACAGAATAATTCACCCCTCCACTTT; CDR3aa: CASSRGQNNSPLHF; v_gene: TRBV5-8; d_gene: TRBD1; abundance: many; j_gene: TRBJ1-6
CDR3nt: TGTGCCAGCAGCTTAACAGGACAGGGGAACACTGAAGCTTTCTTT; CDR3aa: CASSLTGQGNTEAFF; v_gene: TRBV7-2; d_gene: TRBD1; abundance: NA; j_gene: TRBJ1-1
CDR3nt: TGTGCCAGCAGCCCTCTACAGGGGGACTACCAAGAGACCCAGTACTTC; CDR3aa: CASSPLQGDYQETQYF; v_gene: TRBV12-3/TRBV12-4; d_gene: TRBD1; abundance: few; j_gene: TRBJ2-5
CDR3nt: TGCAGTGCCCAACCGGCAGGACAGGAAAATCAGCCCCAGCATTTT; CDR3aa: CSAQPAGQENQPQHF; v_gene: TRBV20-1; d_gene: TRBD1; abundance: many; j_gene: TRBJ1-5
CDR3nt: TGTGCCAGCAGCTTAGCCCGTGACCCTCCGGACTATGGCTACACCTTC; CDR3aa: CASSLARDPPDYGYTF; v_gene: TRBV7-9; d_gene: NA; abundance: many; j_gene: TRBJ1-2
CDR3nt: TGCGCCAGCAGCCAGAGGACAGGGAGTCCCTACGAGCAGTACTTC; CDR3aa: CASSQRTGSPYEQYF; v_gene: TRBV4-3; d_gene: TRBD1; abundance: NA; j_gene: TRBJ2-7
CDR3nt: TGTGCCAGCAGCGTAGCGGGTTTCCTCACAGATACGCAGTATTTT; CDR3aa: CASSVAGFLTDTQYF; v_gene: TRBV9; d_gene: NA; abundance: few; j_gene: TRBJ2-3
CDR3nt: TGTGCCAGCAGTTTTTTGGGGGGCCACGGATCAGGCACGCAGTATTTT; CDR3aa: CASSFLGGHGSGTQYF; v_gene: TRBV27; d_gene: NA; abundance: few; j_gene: TRBJ2-3
CDR3nt: TGCAGTGCTAGAGTCAGGCGACACTATGGCTACACCTTC; CDR3aa: CSARVRRHYGYTF; v_gene: TRBV20-1; d_gene: NA; abundance: few; j_gene: TRBJ1-2
CDR3nt: TGTGCCACCTTAGACAGGGATATAGCCTACGAGCAGTACTTC; CDR3aa: CATLDRDIAYEQYF; v_gene: TRBV10-3; d_gene: TRBD1; abundance: many; j_gene: TRBJ2-7
CDR3nt: TGCAGCGTCGAAGGGGAGACAGGGTCATACGAGCAGTACTTC; CDR3aa: CSVEGETGSYEQYF; v_gene: TRBV29-1; d_gene: TRBD1; abundance: NA; j_gene: TRBJ2-7
CDR3nt: TGCAGTGCTAGAGATCTCCGCAGCGGGGATTCCAATGAGCAGTTCTTC; CDR3aa: CSARDLRSGDSNEQFF; v_gene: TRBV20-1; d_gene: TRBD2; abundance: NA; j_gene: TRBJ2-1
CDR3nt: TGTGCCAGCAGCTCCCCGGAGGCGGGAATGAGCTCTGGAAACACCATATATTTT; CDR3aa: CASSSPEAGMSSGNTIYF; v_gene: TRBV11-1; d_gene: NA; abundance: many; j_gene: TRBJ1-3
CDR3nt: TGTGCCAGCAGCTTCGCCCTAGCGGGGGTTTACGAGCAGTACTTC; CDR3aa: CASSFALAGVYEQYF; v_gene: TRBV7-2; d_gene: TRBD2; abundance: many; j_gene: TRBJ2-7
CDR3nt: TGTGCCAGCAGCTGGAGGAGGGACATGAACACTGAAGCTTTCTTT; CDR3aa: CASSWRRDMNTEAFF; v_gene: TRBV5-5; d_gene: NA; abundance: many; j_gene: TRBJ1-1
CDR3nt: TGTTCCAGCAGTTACCTGGGCGGGGGCACAGATACACAGTATTTT; CDR3aa: CSSSYLGGGTDTQYF; v_gene: TRBV6-5; d_gene: NA; abundance: NA; j_gene: TRBJ2-3
CDR3nt: TGCAGCGCCACCCCATGGGACAGGGGGGACTACGATACGCAGTATTTT; CDR3aa: CSATPWDRGDYDTQYF; v_gene: TRBV29-1; d_gene: TRBD1; abundance: NA; j_gene: TRBJ2-3
CDR3nt: TGTGCCAGCAGCCCCCCCCTCTCGACAGGGGTAGGGTACGAGCAGTACTTC; CDR3aa: CASSPPLSTGVGYEQYF; v_gene: TRBV7-9; d_gene: TRBD1; abundance: many; j_gene: TRBJ2-7
CDR3nt: TGTGCCAGCAGCCCATCTCCGGACAGGGCTGTGCGCACAGATACGCAGTATTTT; CDR3aa: CASSPSPDRAVRTDTQYF; v_gene: TRBV27; d_gene: TRBD1; abundance: NA; j_gene: TRBJ2-3
CDR3nt: TGCAGTGCTAGACAGGTGGGCCAAGAGACCCAGTACTTC; CDR3aa: CSARQVGQETQYF; v_gene: TRBV20-1; d_gene: NA; abundance: many; j_gene: TRBJ2-5
CDR3nt: TGTGCCAGCAGCCCGGGCCCAGCGGTCTCACCCCTCCACTTT; CDR3aa: CASSPGPAVSPLHF; v_gene: TRBV6-1; d_gene: NA; abundance: many; j_gene: TRBJ1-6
CDR3nt: TGTGCCAGCAGTGAAGCAGCCAGGGCCTGGGGGGAGACCCAGTACTTC; CDR3aa: CASSEAARAWGETQYF; v_gene: TRBV6-1; d_gene: NA; abundance: few; j_gene: TRBJ2-5
CDR3nt: TGTGCCAGCAGCTTACTCCGGAATCGCCAAGAGACCCAGTACTTC; CDR3aa: CASSLLRNRQETQYF; v_gene: TRBV7-8; d_gene: NA; abundance: many; j_gene: TRBJ2-5
CDR3nt: TGTGCCAGCAGCACCCCCGACGGGCAGAACACCGGGGAGCTGTTTTTT; CDR3aa: CASSTPDGQNTGELFF; v_gene: TRBV9; d_gene: NA; abundance: many; j_gene: TRBJ2-2
CDR3nt: TGCGCCAGCAGCCAAGATCCGACAGGAATGAACACTGAAGCTTTCTTT; CDR3aa: CASSQDPTGMNTEAFF; v_gene: TRBV4-1; d_gene: NA; abundance: many; j_gene: TRBJ1-1
CDR3nt: TGTGCCAGCACCGGGACAGGGCGGCCCGGGGAGCTGTTTTTT; CDR3aa: CASTGTGRPGELFF; v_gene: TRBV27; d_gene: TRBD1; abundance: many; j_gene: TRBJ2-2
CDR3nt: TGCAGTGCTGACGACAGGGGCTCCCAGGAAAACACCATATATTTT; CDR3aa: CSADDRGSQENTIYF; v_gene: TRBV20-1; d_gene: TRBD1; abundance: many; j_gene: TRBJ1-3
CDR3nt: TGTGCCAGCAGTTTGGACACCACCTACGAGCAGTACTTC; CDR3aa: CASSLDTTYEQYF; v_gene: TRBV28; d_gene: NA; abundance: many; j_gene: TRBJ2-7
CDR3nt: TGTGCCAGCAGCTTAGGTGGGGGCCACTCCGGGGAGCTGTTTTTT; CDR3aa: CASSLGGGHSGELFF; v_gene: TRBV7-9; d_gene: NA; abundance: NA; j_gene: TRBJ2-2
CDR3nt: TGTGCCAGCAGCTCGACCCACGAGCAGTACTTC; CDR3aa: CASSSTHEQYF; v_gene: TRBV7-9; d_gene: NA; abundance: NA; j_gene: TRBJ2-7
CDR3nt: TGCAGTGCCCGACGGGCGATTAATGAGCAGTTCTTC; CDR3aa: CSARRAINEQFF; v_gene: TRBV20-1; d_gene: NA; abundance: many; j_gene: TRBJ2-1
CDR3nt: TGTGCCAGCAGTGAATCGGGACTAGCGGGAGTTGCTCAAGAGACCCAGTACTTC; CDR3aa: CASSESGLAGVAQETQYF; v_gene: TRBV2; d_gene: TRBD2; abundance: few; j_gene: TRBJ2-5
CDR3nt: TGTGCCAGCAGCTTCTTCGGGGGGCTAGGCACCGGGGAGCTGTTTTTT; CDR3aa: CASSFFGGLGTGELFF; v_gene: TRBV7-2; d_gene: NA; abundance: many; j_gene: TRBJ2-2
CDR3nt: TGTGCCAGCAGCTCGACGAGGGACAGGGCGAAAAACATTCAGTACTTC; CDR3aa: CASSSTRDRAKNIQYF; v_gene: TRBV7-2; d_gene: TRBD1; abundance: few; j_gene: TRBJ2-4
CDR3nt: TGCGCCAGCAGATCCAGACTCGGCCCAGAAGGCTATGGCTACACCTTC; CDR3aa: CASRSRLGPEGYGYTF; v_gene: TRBV5-1; d_gene: NA; abundance: many; j_gene: TRBJ1-2
CDR3nt: TGCGCCAGCAGCCTCAGTTATAGCGAGCAGTACTTC; CDR3aa: CASSLSYSEQYF; v_gene: TRBV5-1; d_gene: NA; abundance: many; j_gene: TRBJ2-7
CDR3nt: TGCAGTGCTAGCTCGGGAGCTGGGGACACCGGGGAGCTGTTTTTT; CDR3aa: CSASSGAGDTGELFF; v_gene: TRBV20-1; d_gene: NA; abundance: few; j_gene: TRBJ2-2
CDR3nt: TGTGCCAGCACCACAGGGTCCGGGGCCAACGTCCTGACTTTC; CDR3aa: CASTTGSGANVLTF; v_gene: TRBV9; d_gene: NA; abundance: many; j_gene: TRBJ2-6